This T cell receptor beta chain was sequenced in a study of shared clonotypes between healthy human individuals. The naive CD8 subset, CD45RO-negative cells positively selected for CCR7, excluded terminally differentiated effector memory CD45RA+ cells. Some clones are missing from TCRdb's copy, which holds only in-frame ones; the method was immunoSEQ multiplex PCR. Here the sample spans more than 2 million clones, roughly 94% being singletons. The J segment lost 3 bases and the V segment lost 0 bases, leaving 9 bases of the junction unmatched. This CDR3 has 18 residues. Germline V gives CDR1 MGHRA, CDR2 YSYEKL.

The receptor was isolated from a man between 18 and 29 years old in good health. The sequenced sample was naive CD8+ T cells sorted from blood. V and J are TRBV4-1 and TRBJ2-1, with 9 bases matching TRBD2. CDR3: CASSQDPWREGLYNEQFF. The DNA for the CDR3 is TGCGCCAGCAGCCAAGACCCTTGGCGGGAGGGCCTCTACAATGAGCAGTTCTTC.